This T cell receptor beta chain was sequenced during a study of OX40 agonist ivuxolimab in advanced cancers. Note on this clone: Its antigen remains unidentified.

Study-level findings and limits: Specificity for antigen went undetermined in the expanded peripheral T cells.

Profiling relied on immunoSEQ multiplex PCR, and the TCRdb table lists in-frame clones only, not all of them. The profile shows some 90,000 clones, 70% to 90% of them singletons. Sampled blood was obtained at baseline, cycle 4 day 1, and cycle 7 day 1. Source: CD4+ or CD8+ T cells sorted from blood, taken in a trial of the OX40 agonist ivuxolimab. The sequence came from an adult with an advanced solid tumor such as melanoma, head and neck, liver or kidney cancer.

The CDR3 region is CASSTVTGGDYGYTF. The CDR3 DNA reads as TGCGCCAGCAGCACAGTGACAGGGGGCGACTATGGCTACACCTTC. The V and J genes are TRBV5-1 and TRBJ1-2; 10 nucleotides agree with TRBD1. Trimming at V came to 4 bases and at J to 3 bases, leaving 6 bases not matched to a gene. The CDR3 totals 15 residues. CDR1 is SGHRS, CDR2 YFSETQ, per germline.